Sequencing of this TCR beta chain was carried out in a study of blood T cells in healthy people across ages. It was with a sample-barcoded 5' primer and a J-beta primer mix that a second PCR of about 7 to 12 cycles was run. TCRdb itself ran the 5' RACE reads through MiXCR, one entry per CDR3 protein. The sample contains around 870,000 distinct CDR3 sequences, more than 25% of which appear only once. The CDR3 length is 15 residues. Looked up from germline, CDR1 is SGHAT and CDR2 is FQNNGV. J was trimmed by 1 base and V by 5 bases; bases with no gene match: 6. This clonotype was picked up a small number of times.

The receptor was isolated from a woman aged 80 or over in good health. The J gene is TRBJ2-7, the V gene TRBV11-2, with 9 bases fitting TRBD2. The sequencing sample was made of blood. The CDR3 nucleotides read TGTGCCAGCAGCCTAGCGGGGACAATATCCTACGAGCAGTACTTC. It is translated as CASSLAGTISYEQYF.